What follows are 5 T cell receptor beta chains derived from one specimen sequenced in a study of blood T cell repertoires in COVID-19. Profiled with immunoSEQ multiplex PCR; TCRdb holds only in-frame clones, not every one. The table lists around 95,000 clones, about 90% of them singletons. The sample comprised peripheral blood. The receptors were gathered from a man younger than 45 in a cohort sampled during active COVID-19.

This clone was counted a few times. The chain joins TRBV7-3 to TRBJ2-1; D not certain. The CDR3 length is 13 residues. The ends were cut back, 4 bases at V and 6 bases at J, with 10 bases in the middle. The germline V gene has CDR1 SGHTA and CDR2 FQGTGA. CDR3 sequence (DNA): TGTGCCAGCAGCTCGTTGAGGAGCAATGAGCAGTTCTTC. Its translation: CASSSLRSNEQFF.

This rearrangement joins TRBV6-6 to TRBJ2-7; tentatively, D is TRBD1 (6 bases). CDR1 and CDR2 (germline): MNHNY, SVGAGI (reference sequence). This CDR3 contains 13 residues. V lost 3 bases, J lost 3 bases, and 9 bases lay in between. The CDR3 nucleotides read TGTGCCAGCAGTTATACAGGGAACTACGAGCAGTACTTC. It specifies CASSYTGNYEQYF.

The V gene is TRBV14, the J gene TRBJ1-2; the match to TRBD1 covers 10 bases. This CDR3 spans 15 amino acids. The germline V gene has CDR1 SGHDN and CDR2 FVKESK. V gave up 1 base and J gave up 4 bases; unmatched junction bases: 3. CDR3 protein: CASSQGQGAIYGYTF. CDR3 in DNA: TGTGCCAGCAGCCAAGGACAGGGGGCAATCTATGGCTACACCTTC.

The chain carries TRBV18 and TRBJ1-5, with D possibly matching TRBD1 (6 bases). Germline lookup yields CDR1 KGHSH and CDR2 LQKENI. V shed 4 bases and J shed 3 bases, with 13 bases lying between them. There are 15 residues in the CDR3. In nucleotides, the CDR3 is TGTGCCAGCTCACAGCAGGGGCAGGACAATCAGCCCCAGCATTTT. Amino acid sequence: CASSQQGQDNQPQHF.

This clone has a single count. This rearrangement joins TRBV21-1 to TRBJ2-5; the table calls TRBD2, which could not be checked here. TRBV21-1 is reported as a pseudogene. The CDR3 consists of 13 residues. The CDR3 DNA follows: TGTGCCAGCCTACGGCGGGACCAAGAGACCCAGTACTTC. Translation: CASLRRDQETQYF.